The 20 T cell receptor beta chains below all came from one sample that was sequenced in a study of blood T cell repertoires in COVID-19. Profiling relied on immunoSEQ multiplex PCR, and the TCRdb table lists in-frame clones only, not all of them. The data contain roughly 120,000 clones, about three quarters of them seen just once; the ten biggest clones take up about a sixth. The source material was peripheral blood. The receptors derive from a woman over 75 with active or convalescent COVID-19.

A word on this clone: At one of its ends the junction is not consistent with the germline gene, which may arise from a read error. The CDR3 nucleotides are TGTGCCAGCAGGTTAGCGGGGAGCCCCGGGAATGAGCAGTTCTTC. Its translation: CASRLAGSPGNEQFF. This chain links TRBV7-2 with TRBJ2-1; 8 bases align to TRBD2. CDR3 length equals 15 residues. In germline, CDR1 is SGHTA, CDR2 FQGNSA. The full variable domain, in which reference TRBV7-2 and TRBJ2-1 provide the parts outside the CDR3, is GAGVSQSPSNKVTEKGKDVELRCDPISGHTALYWYRQSLGQGLEFLIYFQGNSAPDKSGLPSDRFSAERTGGSVSTLTIQRTQQEDSAVYLCASRLAGSPGNEQFFGPGTRLTVL.

The genes are TRBV2 and TRBJ1-5; D gene uncertain. CDR3 length: 13 residues. Trimming pared 6 bases from V and 2 bases from J, leaving 8 bases between. Germline V gene data show CDR1 as SNHLY and CDR2 as FYNNEI. The CDR3 is CASSGERNQPQHF. CDR3 coding DNA: TGTGCCAGCAGCGGGGAGCGCAATCAGCCCCAGCATTTT.

This clone was observed once. The chain carries TRBV9 and TRBJ2-2; maybe TRBD2 (6 bases). Trimming stripped 3 bases from V and 4 bases from J, with 10 bases between. In germline, CDR1 is SGDLS, CDR2 YYNGEE. The CDR3 totals 14 residues. This chain's CDR3 is CASSDGLLTGELFF. The CDR3 coding sequence is TGTGCCAGCAGCGACGGACTACTCACCGGGGAGCTGTTTTTT.

The rearrangement links TRBV28 to TRBJ1-6; the match to TRBD1 covers 9 bases. The CDR3 has 14 amino acids. V was pared by 4 bases and J by 7 bases, with 2 bases of the junction left unmatched. The germline gives CDR1 MDHEN, CDR2 SYDVKM. CDR3 bases: TGTGCCAGCAGTTGGACAGGGGTAAATTCACCCCTCCACTTT. Protein: CASSWTGVNSPLHF.

The V and J genes are TRBV28 and TRBJ1-4; 8 bases line up with TRBD1. V was clipped by 6 bases and J by 7 bases; unmatched bases: 4. This CDR3 has 13 residues. Germline V gene data show CDR1 as MDHEN and CDR2 as SYDVKM. Written as DNA, the CDR3 is TGTGCCAGCAGCAGGGGGCCAGGTGAAAAACTGTTTTTT. It specifies CASSRGPGEKLFF.

The V call is TRBV27, the J call TRBJ2-2, with a tentative D call TRBD2 (5 bases). The germline gives CDR1 MNHEY, CDR2 SMNVEV (reference sequence). V lost 6 bases to trimming and J lost 4 bases, with 24 bases between them. There are 18 residues in the CDR3. In DNA, the CDR3 is TGTGCCAGCAGGCTATGGGCCTTTATACCGGCGGGCACCGGGGAGCTGTTTTTT. Its translation: CASRLWAFIPAGTGELFF.

This chain joins TRBV18 and TRBJ2-7, with 9 nucleotides matching TRBD1. The CDR3 is 14 amino acids. Germline trimming cut 5 bases from V and 7 bases from J; bases unmatched to any gene: 9. CDR1 is KGHSH and CDR2 is LQKENI in the germline V gene. The CDR3 DNA is TGTGCCAGCTCAGTCGGGACAGGGCTGGTAGAGCAGTACTTC. It codes for CASSVGTGLVEQYF.

The chain employs TRBV5-1 and TRBJ2-7; weak D call: TRBD1 (6 bases). Per germline, CDR1 SGHRS and CDR2 YFSETQ. The ends were cut back, 0 bases at V and 4 bases at J, with 14 bases in the middle. This CDR3 has 15 residues. The CDR3 DNA sequence: TGCGCCAGCAGCTTGGAGACAGGACCTCTATACGAGCAGTACTTC. It codes for CASSLETGPLYEQYF.

This clone was seen a handful of times. The CDR3 loop reads CASSPTGQGQRGEQYF. Here the CDR3 DNA reads TGCGCCAGCAGCCCCACCGGACAGGGGCAACGGGGAGAGCAGTACTTC. The gene calls are TRBV5-1 and TRBJ2-7, with 9 nucleotides matching TRBD1. Germline V CDR1 and CDR2: SGHRS, YFSETQ. V trimming: 4 bases; J trimming: 7 bases; junction bases outside the gene matches: 15. This CDR3 contains 16 residues.

This clone was found a few times. V is TRBV7-9 and J is TRBJ2-3; TRBD2 matches 12 bases. V dropped 4 bases and J dropped 6; count of bases not matched to a gene: 11. Germline CDR1 SEHNR, CDR2 FQNEAQ (reference sequence). The CDR3 sequence is 17 residues long. The CDR3 DNA is TGTGCCAGCAGCTACCCGCTAGCGGGAGGGCCGGGTGATACGCAGTATTTT. Its protein is CASSYPLAGGPGDTQYF.

The chain joins TRBV2 to TRBJ2-7; tentative D call: TRBD1 (6 bases). Germline lookup yields CDR1 SNHLY and CDR2 FYNNEI. V was clipped by 7 bases and J by 0 bases, with 16 bases between them. The CDR3 spans 15 residues. The DNA for the CDR3 is TGTGCCAGCACCATGGGGGCTGGGGGCTCCTACGAGCAGTACTTC. Encoded protein: CASTMGAGGSYEQYF.

This clone was detected once. J is TRBJ1-5 and V is TRBV15; D not certain. V shed 0 bases and J shed 9 bases, with 15 bases lying between them. CDR3 length: 15 amino acids. CDR1 and CDR2 (germline): LNHNV, YYDKDF (reference sequence). CDR3 sequence reads: CATSRDRGGLRPQHF. In DNA form, the CDR3 reads TGTGCCACCAGCAGAGATCGGGGAGGGTTGCGGCCCCAGCATTTT.

J is TRBJ2-1 and V is TRBV24-1; 7 nucleotides match TRBD2. The germline gives CDR1 KGHDR, CDR2 SFDVKD. After removal of 1 base from V and 5 bases from J, the junction contained 10 bases not matched to a gene. This CDR3 region has 17 residues. Written as DNA, the CDR3 is TGTGCCACCAGTGATTTTAATAAGCGGGGAGATCACAATGAGCAGTTCTTC. It is translated as CATSDFNKRGDHNEQFF.

This clone showed up just once. The gene calls are TRBV3-1 (or the pseudogene TRBV3-2) and TRBJ1-1; no reliable D call. Trimming left V 0 bases short and J 3 bases short, with 17 bases between. Germline V gene lookup returns CDR1 LGHDT and CDR2 YNNKEL (reference sequence). This CDR3 is built from 17 residues. This CDR3 is CASSQDSPSAGDTEAFF. In DNA form, the CDR3 reads TGTGCCAGCAGCCAAGACTCCCCTAGCGCTGGAGACACTGAAGCTTTCTTT.

The V call is TRBV7-9, the J call TRBJ1-2, with 7 bases matching TRBD1. The CDR3 runs to 15 residues. With 1 base clipped from V and 0 bases from J, the junction kept 2 bases outside the gene matches. Germline-derived CDR1 and CDR2 are SEHNR and FQNEAQ (reference sequence). The CDR3 is CASSLGRGTNYGYTF. The CDR3 DNA is TGTGCCAGCAGCTTAGGCAGGGGGACTAACTATGGCTACACCTTC.

The rearrangement uses TRBV4-2 and TRBJ2-5; TRBD2 agrees at 13 bases. The V gene end was trimmed by 5 bases and the J gene end by 5 bases; junction bases not matched to a gene: 2. The CDR3 has 14 amino acids. CDR1 LGHNA and CDR2 YNFKEQ come from the germline V gene. CDR3 region: CASSALAGGETQYF. CDR3 nucleotides: TGTGCCAGCAGCGCACTAGCGGGGGGGGAGACCCAGTACTTC.

The chain employs TRBV18 and TRBJ2-6; perhaps TRBD1 as D (5 bases). CDR3 length: 17 amino acids. Germline assignment: CDR1 KGHSH and CDR2 LQKENI. With 3 bases removed from V and 0 bases from J, the gap between germline ends came to 12 bases. DNA of the CDR3: TGTGCCAGCTCACCTCGACAGATTGACTCTGGGGCCAACGTCCTGACTTTC. Translating it yields CASSPRQIDSGANVLTF.

The CDR3 reads CASSNYRPTTRPNTGELFF. CDR3 nucleotide sequence: TGTGCCAGCAGCAATTACCGACCGACGACTAGACCGAACACCGGGGAGCTGTTTTTT. The chain links TRBV21-1 to TRBJ2-2; the D call of TRBD2 is as the table states it, not checked on the DNA. TRBV21-1 is described as a pseudogene. The CDR3 totals 19 residues.

The count of this clone is one. J is TRBJ2-7 and V is TRBV5-8, with D perhaps TRBD2 (5 bases). The CDR3 covers 13 residues. Trimming took 4 bases from V and 4 from J, leaving 12 bases between them. Germline V CDR1 and CDR2: SGHTS, YDEGEE. For the CDR3, the DNA is TGTGCCAGCAGCCTTAGACGGGGATACGAGCAGTACTTC. This translates into CASSLRRGYEQYF.

The V call is TRBV2, the J call TRBJ1-2; D unclear. Between the trimmed V and J ends, which lost 3 bases and 1 base, there was a span of 3 bases. From germline, CDR1 is SNHLY and CDR2 FYNNEI. CDR3 size: 12 residues. CDR3 in amino acids: CASSDSNYGYTF. The CDR3 DNA is TGTGCCAGCAGTGACAGTAACTATGGCTACACCTTC.